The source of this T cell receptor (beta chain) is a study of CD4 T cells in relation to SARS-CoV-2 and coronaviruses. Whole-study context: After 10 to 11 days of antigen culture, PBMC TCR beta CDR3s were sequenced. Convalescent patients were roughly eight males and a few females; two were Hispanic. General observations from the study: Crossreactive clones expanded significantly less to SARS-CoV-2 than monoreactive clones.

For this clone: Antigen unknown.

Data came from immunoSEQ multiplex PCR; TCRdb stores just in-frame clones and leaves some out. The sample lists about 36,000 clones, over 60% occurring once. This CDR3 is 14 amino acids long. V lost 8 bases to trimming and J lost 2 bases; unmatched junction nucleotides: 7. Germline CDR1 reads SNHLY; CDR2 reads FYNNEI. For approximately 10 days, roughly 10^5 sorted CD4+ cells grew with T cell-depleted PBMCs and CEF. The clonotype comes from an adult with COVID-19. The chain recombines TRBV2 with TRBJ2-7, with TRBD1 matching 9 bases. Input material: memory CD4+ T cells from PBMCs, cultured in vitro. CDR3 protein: CASGLGTGPYEQYF. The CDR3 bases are TGTGCCAGCGGGCTGGGGACAGGGCCCTACGAGCAGTACTTC.